These 20 T cell receptor beta chains share one sample of origin, sequenced in a study of T cell changes during pregnancy in multiple sclerosis. The repertoire was sequenced with immunoSEQ multiplex PCR; TCRdb's copy has only in-frame clones and lacks some. The sample lists 25,000 to 30,000 clones, about 85% seen once, with around 7.9% in the top ten. The sample was CD8+ T cells from peripheral blood mononuclear cells, taken after pregnancy. The receptors shown here come from a female donor with multiple sclerosis, enrolled in a pregnancy study.

This chain uses TRBV28 with TRBJ2-1, with TRBD1 as a possible D gene (6 bases). The CDR3 is made up of 13 amino acids. Trimming pared 5 bases from V and 4 bases from J, leaving 9 bases between. Germline assignment: CDR1 MDHEN and CDR2 SYDVKM. The CDR3 bases are TGTGCCAGCAGTCTCGGACAGTACAATGAGCAGTTCTTC. It encodes CASSLGQYNEQFF.

V usage is TRBV9 and J usage is TRBJ1-2, with TRBD1 identical over 8 bases. The trim removed 5 bases at V and 8 bases at J, leaving 17 bases unmatched. Germline lookup yields CDR1 SGDLS and CDR2 YYNGEE. CDR3 length equals 16 residues. CDR3 sequence reads: CASRGPATPTGEGYTF. The CDR3 DNA is TGTGCCAGCAGGGGCCCAGCCACTCCGACAGGGGAGGGCTACACCTTC. Full variable domain (missing parts from reference TRBV9 and TRBJ1-2): DSGVTQTPKHLITATGQRVTLRCSPRSGDLSVYWYQQSLDQGLQFLIQYYNGEERAKGNILERFSAQQFPDLHSELNLSSLELGDSALYFCASRGPATPTGEGYTFGSGTRLTVV.

This clone was counted only a few times. The chain carries TRBV7-9 and TRBJ1-2, with TRBD1 as a possible D gene (5 bases). The CDR3 totals 15 residues. Trimming left V 5 bases short and J 5 bases short, with 18 bases between. Germline V gives CDR1 SEHNR, CDR2 FQNEAQ (reference sequence). DNA of the CDR3: TGTGCCAGCAGCGATCTTGGGGCAGGGAATTATGGCTACACCTTC. Its protein is CASSDLGAGNYGYTF.

The CDR3, as DNA: TGTGCCAGCAGTTACTGGACAGGGGAAGAGTACGAGCAGTACTTC. Protein product: CASSYWTGEEYEQYF. The V gene is TRBV6-5, the J gene TRBJ2-7, with TRBD1 matching over 9 bases. Looked up from germline, CDR1 is MNHEY and CDR2 is SVGAGI. CDR3 length: 15 amino acids. V shed 1 base and J 4 bases; nucleotides not matched to a gene: 5.

The chain has TRBV7-8 and TRBJ2-5; a possible D gene is TRBD1 (5 bases). The CDR3 covers 17 residues. V gave up 5 bases and J gave up 3 bases, with 22 bases separating them. Germline V gene data show CDR1 as SGHVS and CDR2 as FQNEAQ. The CDR3 spells CASSAQGGATLKETQYF. The CDR3 region has the DNA TGTGCCAGCAGCGCCCAAGGTGGGGCCACGTTAAAAGAGACCCAGTACTTC.

This rearrangement joins TRBV14 to TRBJ1-1; D uncertain. Trimming cost V 2 bases and J 1 base, with 14 bases left between them. CDR1 and CDR2 (germline): SGHDN, FVKESK. The CDR3 has 16 amino acids. The CDR3 here is CASSQIVVRENTEAFF. The CDR3, as DNA: TGTGCCAGCAGCCAAATTGTAGTCCGAGAGAACACTGAAGCTTTCTTT.

The chain combines TRBV19 with TRBJ1-5; 10 bases agree with TRBD1. V was clipped by 5 bases and J by 5 bases; unmatched bases: 3. The CDR3 is 14 amino acids. The germline V gene encodes CDR1 LNHDA and CDR2 SQIVND (reference sequence). This CDR3 reads CASSGTGEYQPQHF. For the CDR3, the DNA is TGTGCCAGTAGTGGGACAGGGGAATATCAGCCCCAGCATTTT.

CDR3 residues: CASSPFAYNEQFF. The CDR3 DNA is TGTGCCAGCAGCCCCTTCGCCTACAATGAGCAGTTCTTC. The chain is built from TRBV7-9 and TRBJ2-1; D is unclear. Germline CDR1 is SEHNR and CDR2 is FQNEAQ (reference sequence). Trimming pared 5 bases from V and 2 bases from J, leaving 7 bases between. CDR3 length: 13 amino acids.

The chain employs TRBV19 and TRBJ2-5; TRBD2 aligns across 9 bases. The CDR3 contains 14 residues. The germline V gene encodes CDR1 LNHDA and CDR2 SQIVND (reference sequence). With V trimmed by 6 bases and J by 4 bases, 6 bases remained unmatched. CDR3 region: CASRRAGGRETQYF. The CDR3 nucleotides are TGTGCCAGTAGACGAGCGGGGGGAAGAGAGACCCAGTACTTC. The whole variable domain, filled in from reference TRBV19 and TRBJ2-5, reads DGGITQSPKYLFRKEGQNVTLSCEQNLNHDAMYWYRQDPGQGLRLIYYSQIVNDFQKGDIAEGYSVSREKKESFPLTVTSAQKNPTAFYLCASRRAGGRETQYFGPGTRLLVL.

V is TRBV27 and J is TRBJ2-7, with TRBD1 identical over 7 bases. After removal of 2 bases from V and 3 bases from J, the junction contained 4 bases not matched to a gene. CDR3 length equals 14 residues. From germline, CDR1 is MNHEY and CDR2 SMNVEV (reference sequence). Here the CDR3 reads CASSLKGQSYEQYF. The CDR3 DNA reads TGTGCCAGCAGTTTAAAGGGACAGAGCTACGAGCAGTACTTC.

This clone is a singleton in its sample. The rearrangement links TRBV4-3 to TRBJ2-7; TRBD1 is a possible D gene (6 bases). Germline CDR1 and CDR2: LGHNA and YSLEER. This CDR3 has 14 amino acids. V lost 2 bases, J lost 3 bases, and 11 bases lay in between. The CDR3 loop is CASSQRNRDYEQYF. CDR3 nucleotides: TGCGCCAGCAGCCAACGAAACAGGGACTACGAGCAGTACTTC.

This chain uses TRBV5-1 with TRBJ2-3; 13 positions match TRBD2. V dropped 4 bases and J dropped 4; count of bases not matched to a gene: 6. Germline values: CDR1 SGHRS, CDR2 YFSETQ. The CDR3 is 16 amino acids. The CDR3 here is CASSAGLAGTADTQYF. Written as DNA, the CDR3 is TGCGCCAGCAGCGCGGGACTAGCGGGGACAGCAGATACGCAGTATTTT. Drawing the rest from reference TRBV5-1 and TRBJ2-3, the complete variable domain is KAGVTQTPRYLIKTRGQQVTLSCSPISGHRSVSWYQQTPGQGLQFLFEYFSETQRNKGNFPGRFSGRQFSNSRSEMNVSTLELGDSALYLCASSAGLAGTADTQYFGPGTRLTVL.

This clone occurred once. The chain couples TRBV30 to TRBJ2-7; tentative D call: TRBD1 (5 bases). With 0 bases removed from V and 2 bases from J, the gap between germline ends came to 8 bases. The CDR3 is 13 amino acids. Germline V gene data show CDR1 as GTSNPN and CDR2 as SVGIG (reference sequence). The CDR3 here is CAWSVQGAYEQYF. CDR3 coding DNA: TGTGCCTGGAGTGTGCAGGGCGCCTACGAGCAGTACTTC. Full variable domain (rest looked up from reference TRBV30 and TRBJ2-7): SQTIHQWPATLVQPVGSPLSLECTVEGTSNPNLYWYRQAAGRGLQLLFYSVGIGQISSEVPQNLSASRPQDRQFILSSKKLLLSDSGFYLCAWSVQGAYEQYFGPGTRLTVT.

The genes are TRBV2 and TRBJ2-5; TRBD1 is a possible D gene (6 bases). There are 14 residues in the CDR3. Trimming stripped 3 bases from V and 4 bases from J, with 12 bases between. Per the germline V gene, CDR1 is SNHLY and CDR2 is FYNNEI. The CDR3 protein is CASSEGQGLETQYF. DNA for the CDR3: TGTGCCAGCAGTGAGGGTCAGGGGTTAGAGACCCAGTACTTC.

V is TRBV7-9 and J is TRBJ2-2, with TRBD1 matching over 9 bases. The CDR3 is 15 residues long. Trimming at V came to 5 bases and at J to 7 bases, leaving 8 bases not matched to a gene. CDR1 and CDR2 (germline): SEHNR, FQNEAQ (reference sequence). The CDR3, as DNA: TGTGCCAGCAGCCCCGACAGGGGGTTGGGCGGGGAGCTGTTTTTT. Its protein is CASSPDRGLGGELFF. Based on the CDR3 plus reference TRBV7-9 and TRBJ2-2, the full variable domain is DTGVSQNPRHKITKRGQNVTFRCDPISEHNRLYWYRQTLGQGPEFLTYFQNEAQLEKSRLLSDRFSAERPKGSFSTLEIQRTEQGDSAMYLCASSPDRGLGGELFFGEGSRLTVL.

The J gene is TRBJ2-5, the V gene TRBV19, with D possibly TRBD1 on 5 matching bases. Germline assignment: CDR1 LNHDA and CDR2 SQIVND (reference sequence). The CDR3 contains 14 residues. Trimming took 4 bases from V and 5 from J, leaving 14 bases between them. CDR3 in amino acids: CASSTPSGAETQYF. DNA for the CDR3: TGTGCCAGTAGTACTCCCAGTGGGGCCGAGACCCAGTACTTC.

The chain carries TRBV5-1 and TRBJ1-1; a weak D match, TRBD1 (6 bases). The CDR3 has 13 residues. Trimming took off 2 bases at V and 4 bases at J, with 9 bases between the two ends. In germline, CDR1 is SGHRS, CDR2 YFSETQ. The CDR3 DNA reads TGCGCCAGCAGCTTAACAGGGCTCACTGAAGCTTTCTTT. This encodes CASSLTGLTEAFF. The whole variable domain, filled in from reference TRBV5-1 and TRBJ1-1, reads KAGVTQTPRYLIKTRGQQVTLSCSPISGHRSVSWYQQTPGQGLQFLFEYFSETQRNKGNFPGRFSGRQFSNSRSEMNVSTLELGDSALYLCASSLTGLTEAFFGQGTRLTVV.

This clone was recorded only once. The rearrangement links TRBV27 to TRBJ1-5; a possible D gene is TRBD1 (6 bases). The CDR3 is 17 amino acids. The V end was cut by 5 bases, the J end by 0 bases, with 17 bases between. Germline loops: CDR1 MNHEY, CDR2 SMNVEV (reference sequence). The CDR3 loop is CASSHYKGEYSNQPQHF. CDR3 DNA sequence: TGTGCCAGCAGTCACTATAAGGGGGAGTATAGCAATCAGCCCCAGCATTTT.

CDR3: CASSYSRGASGYGYTF. The CDR3 DNA is TGTGCCAGCAGTTACAGCCGGGGGGCGTCGGGCTATGGCTACACCTTC. This chain links TRBV6-5 with TRBJ1-2; the D gene is possibly TRBD1 (6 bases). V dropped 2 bases and J dropped 4 bases, with 17 bases sitting between them. The germline V gene encodes CDR1 MNHEY and CDR2 SVGAGI. This CDR3 region has 16 residues.

This chain connects TRBV19 to TRBJ1-4, with TRBD1 matching over 10 bases. Per the germline V gene, CDR1 is LNHDA and CDR2 is SQIVND (reference sequence). V shed 1 base, J shed 8 bases, and the junction held 16 bases outside the gene matches. This CDR3 has 19 amino acids. The CDR3 is CASSIVPGQGTHAGEKLFF. The CDR3 nucleotides are TGTGCCAGTAGTATAGTCCCGGGACAGGGGACTCACGCTGGAGAAAAACTGTTTTTT.